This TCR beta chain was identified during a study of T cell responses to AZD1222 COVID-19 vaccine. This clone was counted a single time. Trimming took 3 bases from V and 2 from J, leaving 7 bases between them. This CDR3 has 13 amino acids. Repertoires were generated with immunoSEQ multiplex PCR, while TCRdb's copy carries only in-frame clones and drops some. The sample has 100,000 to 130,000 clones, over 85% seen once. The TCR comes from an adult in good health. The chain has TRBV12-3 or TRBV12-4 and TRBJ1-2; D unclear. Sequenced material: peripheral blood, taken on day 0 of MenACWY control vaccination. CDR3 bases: TGTGCCAGCAGTTTTGTACTGAACTATGGCTACACCTTC. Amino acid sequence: CASSFVLNYGYTF.